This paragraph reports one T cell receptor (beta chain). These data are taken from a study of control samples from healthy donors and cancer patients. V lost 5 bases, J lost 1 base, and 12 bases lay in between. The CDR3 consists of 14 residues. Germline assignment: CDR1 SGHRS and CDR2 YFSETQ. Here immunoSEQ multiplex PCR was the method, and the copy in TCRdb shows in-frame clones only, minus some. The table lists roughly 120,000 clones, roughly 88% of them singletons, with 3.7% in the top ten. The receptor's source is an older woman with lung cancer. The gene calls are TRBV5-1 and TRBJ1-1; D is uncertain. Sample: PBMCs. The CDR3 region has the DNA TGCGCCAGCAGGTCTCCGGGGAGGAACACTGAAGCTTTCTTT. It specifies CASRSPGRNTEAFF.